This T cell receptor (beta chain) was sequenced in a study of T cell changes during pregnancy in multiple sclerosis. Method: immunoSEQ multiplex PCR; TCRdb's copy keeps in-frame clones and lacks some. The sample gives under 80,000 clones, 85% to 95% of which show up once; approximately 2.2% is in the top ten. From germline, CDR1 is SEHNR and CDR2 FQNEAQ (reference sequence). The CDR3 loop spans 12 amino acids. This material consisted of peripheral blood, taken before pregnancy. This clonotype was sampled from a female donor with multiple sclerosis, enrolled in a pregnancy study. The chain combines TRBV7-9 with TRBJ2-5; TRBD1 aligns across 8 bases. CDR3 amino acids: CATSGGGETQYF. For the CDR3, the DNA is TGTGCAACATCAGGGGGCGGAGAGACCCAGTACTTC.